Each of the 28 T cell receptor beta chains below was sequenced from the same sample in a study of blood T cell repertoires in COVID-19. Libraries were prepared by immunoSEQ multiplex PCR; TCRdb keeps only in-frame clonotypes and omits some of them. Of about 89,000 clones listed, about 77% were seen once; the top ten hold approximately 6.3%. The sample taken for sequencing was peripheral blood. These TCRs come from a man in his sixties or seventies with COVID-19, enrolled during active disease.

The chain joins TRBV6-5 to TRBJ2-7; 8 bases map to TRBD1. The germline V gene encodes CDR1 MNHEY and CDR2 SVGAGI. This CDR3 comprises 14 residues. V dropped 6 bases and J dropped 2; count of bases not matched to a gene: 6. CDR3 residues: CASRPRQGTYEQYF. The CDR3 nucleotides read TGTGCCAGCAGACCCCGACAGGGGACCTACGAGCAGTACTTC.

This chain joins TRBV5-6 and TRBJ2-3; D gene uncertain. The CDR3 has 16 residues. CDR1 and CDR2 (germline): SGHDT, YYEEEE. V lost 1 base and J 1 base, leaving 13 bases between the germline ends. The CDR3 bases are TGTGCCAGCAGCTTGACCACAGCATCTCGCACAGATACGCAGTATTTT. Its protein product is CASSLTTASRTDTQYF.

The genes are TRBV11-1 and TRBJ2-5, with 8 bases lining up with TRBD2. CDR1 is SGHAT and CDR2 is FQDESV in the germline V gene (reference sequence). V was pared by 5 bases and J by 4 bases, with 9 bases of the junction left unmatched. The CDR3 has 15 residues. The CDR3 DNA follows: TGTGCCAGCAGCGCCCGTAGGAGCGGGGGAGAGACCCAGTACTTC. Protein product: CASSARRSGGETQYF.

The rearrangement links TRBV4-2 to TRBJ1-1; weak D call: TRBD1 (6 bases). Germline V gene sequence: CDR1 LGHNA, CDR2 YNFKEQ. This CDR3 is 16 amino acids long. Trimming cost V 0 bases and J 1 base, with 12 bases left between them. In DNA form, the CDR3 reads TGTGCCAGCAGCCAAGAGAGGGGGGGCCGGAACACTGAAGCTTTCTTT. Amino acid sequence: CASSQERGGRNTEAFF.

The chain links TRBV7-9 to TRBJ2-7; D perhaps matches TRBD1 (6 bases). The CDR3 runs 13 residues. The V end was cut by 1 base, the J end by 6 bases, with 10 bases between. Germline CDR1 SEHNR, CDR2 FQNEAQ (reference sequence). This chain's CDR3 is CASSLGGPGEQYF. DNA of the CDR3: TGTGCCAGCAGCTTAGGGGGGCCAGGCGAGCAGTACTTC.

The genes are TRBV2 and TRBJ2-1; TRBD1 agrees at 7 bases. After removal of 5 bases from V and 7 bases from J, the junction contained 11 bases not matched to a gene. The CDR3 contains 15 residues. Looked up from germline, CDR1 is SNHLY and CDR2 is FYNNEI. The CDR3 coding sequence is TGTGCCAGCAGTCGTACAGGGGATCTCGGAAATGAGCAGTTCTTC. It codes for CASSRTGDLGNEQFF.

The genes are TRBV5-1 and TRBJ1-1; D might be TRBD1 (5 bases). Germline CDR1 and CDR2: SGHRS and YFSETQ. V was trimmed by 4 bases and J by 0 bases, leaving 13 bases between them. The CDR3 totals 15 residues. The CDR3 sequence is CASSTDGHMNTEAFF. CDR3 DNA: TGCGCCAGCAGCACGGACGGACACATGAACACTGAAGCTTTCTTT.

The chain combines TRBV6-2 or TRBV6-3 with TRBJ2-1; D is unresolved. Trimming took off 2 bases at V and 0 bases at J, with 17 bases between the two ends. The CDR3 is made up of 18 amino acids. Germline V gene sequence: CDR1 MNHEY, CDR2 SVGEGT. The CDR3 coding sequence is TGTGCCAGCAGTTACGACTCTGGTAGCATGCGCTCCTACAATGAGCAGTTCTTC. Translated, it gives CASSYDSGSMRSYNEQFF.

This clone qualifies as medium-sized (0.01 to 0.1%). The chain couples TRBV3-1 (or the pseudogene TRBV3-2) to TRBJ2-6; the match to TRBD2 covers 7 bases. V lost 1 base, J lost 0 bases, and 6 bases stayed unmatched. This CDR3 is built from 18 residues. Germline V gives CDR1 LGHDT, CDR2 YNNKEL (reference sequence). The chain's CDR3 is CASSQVVAGASGANVLTF. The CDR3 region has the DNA TGTGCCAGCAGCCAAGTTGTAGCGGGTGCCTCTGGGGCCAACGTCCTGACTTTC.

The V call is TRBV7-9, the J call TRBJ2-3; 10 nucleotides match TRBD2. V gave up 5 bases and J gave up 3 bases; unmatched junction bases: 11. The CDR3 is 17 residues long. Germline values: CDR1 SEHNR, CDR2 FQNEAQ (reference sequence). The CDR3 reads CASSLLNPGLATDTQYF. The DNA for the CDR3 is TGTGCCAGCAGCCTCCTTAACCCGGGACTAGCGACAGATACGCAGTATTTT.

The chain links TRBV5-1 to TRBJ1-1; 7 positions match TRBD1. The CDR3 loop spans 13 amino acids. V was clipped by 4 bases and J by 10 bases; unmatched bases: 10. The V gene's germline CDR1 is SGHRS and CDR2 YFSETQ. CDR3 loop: CASSPDRPEGAFF. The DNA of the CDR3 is TGCGCCAGCAGCCCGGACAGGCCGGAAGGAGCTTTCTTT.

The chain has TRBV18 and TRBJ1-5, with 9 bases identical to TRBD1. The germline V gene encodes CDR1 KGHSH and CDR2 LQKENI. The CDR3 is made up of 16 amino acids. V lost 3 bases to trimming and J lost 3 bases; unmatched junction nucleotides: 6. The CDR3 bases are TGTGCCAGCTCACCTCCGACAGGGGGGATCAATCAGCCCCAGCATTTT. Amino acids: CASSPPTGGINQPQHF.

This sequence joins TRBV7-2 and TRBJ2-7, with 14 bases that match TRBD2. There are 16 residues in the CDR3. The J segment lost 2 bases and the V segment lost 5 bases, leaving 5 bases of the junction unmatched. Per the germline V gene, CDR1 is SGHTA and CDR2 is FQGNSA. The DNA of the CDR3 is TGTGCCAGCAGCACCCGACTAGCGGGGGGGGCCTACGAGCAGTACTTC. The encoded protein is CASSTRLAGGAYEQYF.

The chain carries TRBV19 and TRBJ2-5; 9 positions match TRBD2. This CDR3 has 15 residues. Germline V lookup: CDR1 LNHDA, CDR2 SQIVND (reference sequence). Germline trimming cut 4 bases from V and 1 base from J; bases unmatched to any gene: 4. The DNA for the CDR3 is TGTGCCAGTAGTAGCCAGACTAGCGGCCAAGAGACCCAGTACTTC. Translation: CASSSQTSGQETQYF.

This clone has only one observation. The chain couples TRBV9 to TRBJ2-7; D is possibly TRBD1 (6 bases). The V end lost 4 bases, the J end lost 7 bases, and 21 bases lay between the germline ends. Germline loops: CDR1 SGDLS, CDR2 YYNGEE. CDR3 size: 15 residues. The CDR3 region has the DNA TGTGCCAGCAGCCCCGGTGGACAGATTTTTTGGGAGCAGTACTTC. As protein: CASSPGGQIFWEQYF.

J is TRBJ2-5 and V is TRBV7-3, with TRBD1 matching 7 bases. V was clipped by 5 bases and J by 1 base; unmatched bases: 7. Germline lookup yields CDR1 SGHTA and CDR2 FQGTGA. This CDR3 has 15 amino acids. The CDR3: CASSPGKGAQETQYF. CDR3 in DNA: TGTGCCAGCAGCCCTGGAAAGGGGGCCCAAGAGACCCAGTACTTC. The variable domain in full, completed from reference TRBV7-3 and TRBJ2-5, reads GAGVSQTPSNKVTEKGKYVELRCDPISGHTALYWYRQSLGQGPEFLIYFQGTGAADDSGLPNDRFFAVRPEGSVSTLKIQRTERGDSAVYLCASSPGKGAQETQYFGPGTRLLVL.

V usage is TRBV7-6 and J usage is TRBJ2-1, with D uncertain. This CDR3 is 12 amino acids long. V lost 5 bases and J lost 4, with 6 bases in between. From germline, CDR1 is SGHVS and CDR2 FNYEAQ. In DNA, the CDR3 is TGTGCCAGCAGCATCACTTACAATGAGCAGTTCTTC. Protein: CASSITYNEQFF. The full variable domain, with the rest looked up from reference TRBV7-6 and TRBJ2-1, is GAGVSQSPRYKVTKRGQDVALRCDPISGHVSLYWYRQALGQGPEFLTYFNYEAQQDKSGLPNDRFSAERPEGSISTLTIQRTEQRDSAMYRCASSITYNEQFFGPGTRLTVL.

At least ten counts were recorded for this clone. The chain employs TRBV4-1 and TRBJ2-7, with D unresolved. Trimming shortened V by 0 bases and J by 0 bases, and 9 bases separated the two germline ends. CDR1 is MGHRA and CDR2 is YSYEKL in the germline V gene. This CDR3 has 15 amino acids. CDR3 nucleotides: TGCGCCAGCAGCCAAGATGAGTCTAGCTCCTACGAGCAGTACTTC. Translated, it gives CASSQDESSSYEQYF.

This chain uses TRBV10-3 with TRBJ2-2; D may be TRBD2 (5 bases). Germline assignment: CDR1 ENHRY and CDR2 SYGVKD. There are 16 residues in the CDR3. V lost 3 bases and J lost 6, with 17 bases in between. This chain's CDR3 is CAISDLVGAKSGELFF. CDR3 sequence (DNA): TGTGCCATCAGTGATTTGGTGGGAGCTAAGTCCGGGGAGCTGTTTTTT.

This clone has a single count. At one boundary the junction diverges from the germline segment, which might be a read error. For the CDR3, the DNA is TGCAGTGCTAGTGATAGCGGGGGGTGGCACTTC. This translates into CSASDSGGWHF. This chain connects TRBV20-1 to TRBJ2-7; 10 bases agree with TRBD2. CDR1 and CDR2 (germline): DFQATT, SNEGSKA (reference sequence). The CDR3 contains 11 residues.

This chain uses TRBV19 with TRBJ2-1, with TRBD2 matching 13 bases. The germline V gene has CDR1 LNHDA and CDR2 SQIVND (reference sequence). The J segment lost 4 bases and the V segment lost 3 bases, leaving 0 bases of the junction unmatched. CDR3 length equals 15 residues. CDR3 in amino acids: CASSMGLAGYNEQFF. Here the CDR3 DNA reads TGTGCCAGTAGTATGGGACTAGCGGGATACAATGAGCAGTTCTTC.

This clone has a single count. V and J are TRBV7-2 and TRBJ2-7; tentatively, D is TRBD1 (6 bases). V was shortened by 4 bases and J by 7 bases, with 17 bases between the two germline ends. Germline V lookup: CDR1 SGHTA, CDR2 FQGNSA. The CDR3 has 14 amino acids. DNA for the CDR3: TGTGCCAGCAGCTCAGGGGCGACCTACGGAGAGCAGTACTTC. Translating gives CASSSGATYGEQYF.

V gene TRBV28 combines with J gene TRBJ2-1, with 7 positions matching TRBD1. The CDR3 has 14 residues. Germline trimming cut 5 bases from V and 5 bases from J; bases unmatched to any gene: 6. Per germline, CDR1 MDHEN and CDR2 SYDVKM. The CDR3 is CASSGQATNNEQFF. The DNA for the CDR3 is TGTGCCAGCAGTGGACAGGCAACAAACAATGAGCAGTTCTTC.

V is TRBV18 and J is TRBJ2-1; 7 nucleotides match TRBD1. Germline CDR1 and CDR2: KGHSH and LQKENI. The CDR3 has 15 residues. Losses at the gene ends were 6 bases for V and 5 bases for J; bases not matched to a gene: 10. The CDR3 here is CASSPLGGADNEQFF. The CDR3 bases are TGTGCCAGCTCCCCTCTAGGGGGCGCGGACAATGAGCAGTTCTTC.

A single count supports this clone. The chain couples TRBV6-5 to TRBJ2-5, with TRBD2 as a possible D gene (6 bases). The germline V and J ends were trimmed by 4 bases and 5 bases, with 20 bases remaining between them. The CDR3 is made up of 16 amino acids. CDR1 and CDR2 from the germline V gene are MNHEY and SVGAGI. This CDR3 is CASSLWGTGGRETQYF. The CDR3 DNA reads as TGTGCCAGCAGTTTATGGGGGACCGGAGGGAGGGAGACCCAGTACTTC.

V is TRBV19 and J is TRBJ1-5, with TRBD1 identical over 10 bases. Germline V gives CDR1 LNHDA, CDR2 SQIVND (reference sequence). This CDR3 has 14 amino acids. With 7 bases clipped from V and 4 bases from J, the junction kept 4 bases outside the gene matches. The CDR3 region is CASKPGQGNQPQHF. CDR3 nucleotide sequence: TGTGCCAGTAAACCGGGACAGGGGAATCAGCCCCAGCATTTT.

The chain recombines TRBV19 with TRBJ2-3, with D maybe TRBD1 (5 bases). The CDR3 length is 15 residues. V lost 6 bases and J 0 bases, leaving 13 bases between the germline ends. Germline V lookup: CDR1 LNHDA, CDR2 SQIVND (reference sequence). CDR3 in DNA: TGTGCCAGTAGCCACAGGCGATCTAGCACAGATACGCAGTATTTT. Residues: CASSHRRSSTDTQYF. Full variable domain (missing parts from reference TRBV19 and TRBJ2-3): DGGITQSPKYLFRKEGQNVTLSCEQNLNHDAMYWYRQDPGQGLRLIYYSQIVNDFQKGDIAEGYSVSREKKESFPLTVTSAQKNPTAFYLCASSHRRSSTDTQYFGPGTRLTVL.

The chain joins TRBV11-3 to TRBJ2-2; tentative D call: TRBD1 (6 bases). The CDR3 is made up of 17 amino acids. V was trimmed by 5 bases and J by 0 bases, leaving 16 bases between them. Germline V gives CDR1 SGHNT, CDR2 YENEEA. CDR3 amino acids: CASSRNADRANTGELFF. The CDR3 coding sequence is TGTGCCAGCAGCCGAAACGCGGACAGAGCGAACACCGGGGAGCTGTTTTTT. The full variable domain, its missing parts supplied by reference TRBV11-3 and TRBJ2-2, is EAGVVQSPRYKIIEKKQPVAFWCNPISGHNTLYWYLQNLGQGPELLIRYENEEAVDDSQLPKDRFSAERLKGVDSTLKIQPAELGDSAVYLCASSRNADRANTGELFFGEGSRLTVL.